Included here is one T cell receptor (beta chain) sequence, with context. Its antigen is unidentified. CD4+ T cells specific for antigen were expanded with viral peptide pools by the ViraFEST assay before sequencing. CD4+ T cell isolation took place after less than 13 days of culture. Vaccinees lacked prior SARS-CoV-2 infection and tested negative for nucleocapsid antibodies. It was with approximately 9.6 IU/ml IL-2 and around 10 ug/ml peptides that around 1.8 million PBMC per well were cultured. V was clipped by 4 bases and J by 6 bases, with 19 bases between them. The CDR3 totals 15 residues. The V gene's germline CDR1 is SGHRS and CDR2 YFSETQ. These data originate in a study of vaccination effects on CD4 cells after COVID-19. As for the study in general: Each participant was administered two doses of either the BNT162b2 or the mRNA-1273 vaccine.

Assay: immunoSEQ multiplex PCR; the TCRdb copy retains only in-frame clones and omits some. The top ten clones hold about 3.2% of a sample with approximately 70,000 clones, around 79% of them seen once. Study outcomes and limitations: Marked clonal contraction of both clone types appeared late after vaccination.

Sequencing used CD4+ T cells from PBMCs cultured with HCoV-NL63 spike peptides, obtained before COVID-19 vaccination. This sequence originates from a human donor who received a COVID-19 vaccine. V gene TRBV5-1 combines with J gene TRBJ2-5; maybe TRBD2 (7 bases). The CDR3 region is CASSPWTEGGKTQYF. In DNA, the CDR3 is TGCGCCAGCAGCCCATGGACCGAGGGGGGGAAGACCCAGTACTTC.